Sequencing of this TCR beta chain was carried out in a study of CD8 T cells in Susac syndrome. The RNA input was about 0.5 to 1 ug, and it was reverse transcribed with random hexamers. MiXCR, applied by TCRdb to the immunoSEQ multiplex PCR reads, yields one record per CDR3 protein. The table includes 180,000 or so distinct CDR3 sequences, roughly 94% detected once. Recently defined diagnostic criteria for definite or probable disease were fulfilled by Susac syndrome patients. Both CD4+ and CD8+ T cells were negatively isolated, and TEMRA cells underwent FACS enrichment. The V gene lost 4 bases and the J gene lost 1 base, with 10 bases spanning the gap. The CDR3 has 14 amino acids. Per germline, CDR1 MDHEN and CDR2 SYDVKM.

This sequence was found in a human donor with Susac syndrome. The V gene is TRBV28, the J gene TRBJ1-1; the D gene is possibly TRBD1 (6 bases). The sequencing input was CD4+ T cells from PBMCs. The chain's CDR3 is CASSWGHPNTEAFF. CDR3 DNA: TGTGCCAGCAGTTGGGGACACCCGAACACTGAAGCTTTCTTT.